One and the same sample provided the 25 T cell receptor beta chains below, sequenced in a study of shared clonotypes between healthy human individuals. Sequencing used immunoSEQ multiplex PCR; TCRdb keeps in-frame clones, though not all of them. The repertoire consists of 2 million to 2.5 million clones, with approximately 96% occurring once and the leading ten covering 0.1% to 0.15%. The specimen sequenced was naive CD4+ T cells sorted from blood. Regarding subset: CD45RA+ positively selected. The receptors were gathered from a young man in good health.

The V gene is TRBV6-5, the J gene TRBJ2-5; D is perhaps TRBD2 (6 bases). Germline-derived CDR1 and CDR2 are MNHEY and SVGAGI. This CDR3 comprises 15 residues. V dropped 7 bases and J dropped 3 bases, with 18 bases sitting between them. For the CDR3, the DNA is TGTGCCAGCAAGGGACGCCGGAGGGTTGAAGAGACCCAGTACTTC. Encoded protein: CASKGRRRVEETQYF.

The V gene is TRBV5-4, the J gene TRBJ1-1, with D perhaps matching TRBD1 (5 bases). CDR1 SGHNT and CDR2 YYREEE come from the germline V gene (reference sequence). CDR3 length: 14 residues. V shed 4 bases and J shed 5 bases, with 15 bases lying between them. The CDR3 here is CASSPDPGRTEAFF. The CDR3 DNA reads as TGTGCCAGCAGCCCGGACCCAGGGAGAACTGAAGCTTTCTTT.

This chain joins TRBV27 and TRBJ2-7; D is uncertain. This CDR3 region has 15 residues. Germline CDR1 and CDR2: MNHEY and SMNVEV (reference sequence). Trimming cost V 1 base and J 2 bases, with 12 bases left between them. CDR3 nucleotide sequence: TGTGCCAGCAGTTTATTAATGGACGGAGCCTACGAGCAGTACTTC. This gives the protein CASSLLMDGAYEQYF.

The chain has TRBV5-1 and TRBJ2-7; 9 positions match TRBD2. From germline, CDR1 is SGHRS and CDR2 YFSETQ. The CDR3 loop spans 15 amino acids. The J segment lost 4 bases and the V segment lost 4 bases, leaving 9 bases of the junction unmatched. DNA of the CDR3: TGCGCCAGCAGCCCTCGGGCTAGCGGGACTTACGAGCAGTACTTC. The encoded protein is CASSPRASGTYEQYF.

The rearrangement uses TRBV5-4 and TRBJ2-7; 10 positions agree with TRBD2. The CDR3 has 15 amino acids. The germline gives CDR1 SGHNT, CDR2 YYREEE (reference sequence). V shed 0 bases and J 7 bases; nucleotides not matched to a gene: 7. The CDR3 loop reads CASSLDQAGGREQYF. CDR3 DNA sequence: TGTGCCAGCAGCTTGGATCAAGCGGGAGGGCGTGAGCAGTACTTC.

The rearrangement links TRBV7-2 to TRBJ2-3; D gene uncertain. V lost 2 bases and J 0 bases, leaving 15 bases between the germline ends. There are 17 residues in the CDR3. Per germline, CDR1 SGHTA and CDR2 FQGNSA. CDR3: CASSLPHYRGSTDTQYF. DNA for the CDR3: TGTGCCAGCAGCTTACCCCATTACAGAGGAAGCACAGATACGCAGTATTTT. Drawing the rest from reference TRBV7-2 and TRBJ2-3, the complete variable domain is GAGVSQSPSNKVTEKGKDVELRCDPISGHTALYWYRQSLGQGLEFLIYFQGNSAPDKSGLPSDRFSAERTGGSVSTLTIQRTQQEDSAVYLCASSLPHYRGSTDTQYFGPGTRLTVL.

The chain links TRBV5-8 to TRBJ2-5; 11 bases line up with TRBD2. Trimming cost V 5 bases and J 5 bases; bases outside gene matches: 14. The CDR3 runs 17 residues. CDR1 and CDR2 (germline): SGHTS, YDEGEE. CDR3 DNA sequence: TGTGCCAGCAGACCAGGAACTAGCGGGAGTTATTCGGAGACCCAGTACTTC. Its protein product is CASRPGTSGSYSETQYF.

The count of this clone is one. CDR3 protein: CAWSKTAKRYNEQFF. The CDR3 coding sequence is TGTGCCTGGAGTAAGACAGCAAAGCGCTACAATGAGCAGTTCTTC. J is TRBJ2-1 and V is TRBV30; D possibly corresponds to TRBD1 (5 bases). The CDR3 runs to 15 residues. Trimming cost V 2 bases and J 3 bases, with 14 bases left between them. From germline, CDR1 is GTSNPN and CDR2 SVGIG (reference sequence).

A single count supports this clone. This rearrangement joins TRBV7-6 to TRBJ2-3, with 7 nucleotides matching TRBD1. CDR3 length: 16 amino acids. Unmatched junction bases numbered 8, after V lost 1 base and J lost 4 bases. Germline CDR1 SGHVS, CDR2 FNYEAQ. CDR3 sequence: CASSLGLKGAADTQYF. CDR3 DNA: TGTGCCAGCAGCTTAGGATTAAAGGGGGCGGCAGATACGCAGTATTTT.

V usage is TRBV9 and J usage is TRBJ1-1; 10 bases align to TRBD1. This CDR3 has 15 residues. J gave up 4 bases and V 0 bases, and 3 bases lay outside the gene matches. Germline V CDR1 and CDR2: SGDLS, YYNGEE. The CDR3 coding sequence is TGTGCCAGCAGCGTAGAGGGACAGGGGACCACTGAAGCTTTCTTT. Translating it yields CASSVEGQGTTEAFF. The variable domain in full, with the rest retrieved from reference TRBV9 and TRBJ1-1, is DSGVTQTPKHLITATGQRVTLRCSPRSGDLSVYWYQQSLDQGLQFLIQYYNGEERAKGNILERFSAQQFPDLHSELNLSSLELGDSALYFCASSVEGQGTTEAFFGQGTRLTVV.

The chain carries TRBV10-1 and TRBJ2-3; D is undetermined. Germline CDR1 reads WNHNN; CDR2 reads SYGVQD (reference sequence). V was trimmed by 4 bases and J by 7 bases, leaving 21 bases between them. The CDR3 spans 16 residues. CDR3 nucleotide sequence: TGCGCCAGCAGTGGGTTTGTCCGTCCTTCCCACCATACGCAGTATTTT. Its translation: CASSGFVRPSHHTQYF.

V gene TRBV6-6 combines with J gene TRBJ2-7; D is ambiguous. V was clipped by 0 bases and J by 7 bases, with 10 bases between them. CDR1 and CDR2 from the germline V gene are MNHNY and SVGAGI (reference sequence). The CDR3 spans 13 residues. DNA for the CDR3: TGTGCCAGCAGTTACTCTCGACAAGTTGAGCAGTACTTC. As protein: CASSYSRQVEQYF.

The chain couples TRBV10-3 to TRBJ2-3, with TRBD2 as a possible D gene (6 bases). CDR3 length equals 16 residues. Germline CDR1 and CDR2: ENHRY and SYGVKD. Deletions cut 4 bases from V and 0 bases from J, with 14 bases between. In DNA, the CDR3 is TGTGCCATCAGTGGCGCGGGGTCCGCTAGCACAGATACGCAGTATTTT. Amino acids: CAISGAGSASTDTQYF.

The genes are TRBV5-1 and TRBJ1-3; TRBD1 might be the D (6 bases). The CDR3 is made up of 16 amino acids. Germline CDR1 is SGHRS and CDR2 is YFSETQ. Trimming took 0 bases from V and 0 from J, leaving 10 bases between them. The CDR3 reads CASSLGDTFSGNTIYF. The DNA for the CDR3 is TGCGCCAGCAGCTTGGGGGACACCTTCTCTGGAAACACCATATATTTT.

The rearrangement links TRBV11-2 to TRBJ2-7; no clear D. There are 14 residues in the CDR3. V lost 0 bases, J lost 2 bases, and 8 bases lay in between. CDR1 and CDR2 (germline): SGHAT, FQNNGV. In DNA, the CDR3 is TGTGCCAGCAGCTTAGAATTGTTCCCCTACGAGCAGTACTTC. As protein: CASSLELFPYEQYF.

The chain recombines TRBV7-2 with TRBJ2-1; D not certain. The V and J ends lost 1 base and 4 bases respectively, with 14 bases between them. In germline, CDR1 is SGHTA, CDR2 FQGNSA. CDR3 length: 16 amino acids. In DNA, the CDR3 is TGTGCCAGCAGCTTAGTCGGCCGGGTCCTTTACAATGAGCAGTTCTTC. Its protein is CASSLVGRVLYNEQFF.

The J gene is TRBJ2-7, the V gene TRBV5-1; 11 bases match TRBD2. This CDR3 region has 15 residues. J was trimmed by 2 bases and V by 4 bases; bases with no gene match: 5. Germline-derived CDR1 and CDR2 are SGHRS and YFSETQ. The CDR3 coding sequence is TGCGCCAGCAGCCCGGGACTAGCGGTCGCCTACGAGCAGTACTTC. Protein product: CASSPGLAVAYEQYF.

V is TRBV7-2 and J is TRBJ1-5; no clear D. The CDR3 is 15 residues long. V was pared by 0 bases and J by 3 bases, with 9 bases between. Germline V CDR1 and CDR2: SGHTA, FQGNSA. CDR3: CASSLASQYNQPQHF. The DNA of the CDR3 is TGTGCCAGCAGCTTAGCTTCCCAGTACAATCAGCCCCAGCATTTT.

This chain joins TRBV19 and TRBJ1-4, with D uncertain. Germline V gene lookup returns CDR1 LNHDA and CDR2 SQIVND (reference sequence). CDR3 length equals 13 residues. Trimming took 7 bases from V and 8 from J, leaving 14 bases between them. CDR3 nucleotide sequence: TGTGCCAGTACCCATACGTCGGGGGAAAAACTGTTTTTT. Translation gives CASTHTSGEKLFF.

In the case of this clone: At the DNA level, this CDR3 is encoded by other sequences in the same sample as well. The chain has TRBV10-1 and TRBJ1-1; D is unclear. Germline V gene sequence: CDR1 WNHNN, CDR2 SYGVQD (reference sequence). The CDR3 spans 13 residues. The V end lost 0 bases, the J end lost 3 bases, and 5 bases lay between the germline ends. CDR3 loop: CASSESSYTEAFF. Written as DNA, the CDR3 is TGCGCCAGCAGTGAGTCGAGCTACACTGAAGCTTTCTTT.

J is TRBJ2-7 and V is TRBV7-8; D not certain. Germline assignment: CDR1 SGHVS and CDR2 FQNEAQ. This CDR3 is built from 12 residues. V shed 4 bases and J shed 4 bases, with 8 bases lying between them. The chain's CDR3 is CASSSVFYEQYF. The CDR3 DNA follows: TGTGCCAGCAGCTCCGTCTTTTACGAGCAGTACTTC.

The gene calls are TRBV6-5 and TRBJ1-1; TRBD1 aligns across 8 bases. V shed 4 bases and J 5 bases; nucleotides not matched to a gene: 3. Germline V lookup: CDR1 MNHEY, CDR2 SVGAGI. There are 13 residues in the CDR3. This CDR3 is CASSSGGRTEAFF. The CDR3 region has the DNA TGTGCCAGCAGTTCAGGGGGCCGTACTGAAGCTTTCTTT.

The V call is TRBV10-3, the J call TRBJ1-1; D gene ambiguous. The germline V and J ends were trimmed by 6 bases and 2 bases, with 7 bases remaining between them. The CDR3 consists of 12 residues. The germline gives CDR1 ENHRY, CDR2 SYGVKD. In DNA, the CDR3 is TGTGCCATCAGGTCCATTAACACTGAAGCTTTCTTT. It specifies CAIRSINTEAFF.

Comments on this clone: This sample also contains other DNA sequences that code for the same CDR3. The rearrangement uses TRBV19 and TRBJ1-3; D gene unclear. Per germline, CDR1 LNHDA and CDR2 SQIVND (reference sequence). The CDR3 loop spans 12 amino acids. The ends were cut back, 8 bases at V and 0 bases at J, with 5 bases in the middle. CDR3 protein: CASRASGNTIYF. DNA of the CDR3: TGTGCCAGTCGTGCCTCTGGAAACACCATATATTTT.

The rearrangement joins TRBV6-6 to TRBJ1-6; the match to TRBD1 covers 7 bases. CDR3 size: 13 residues. V lost 5 bases to trimming and J lost 14 bases; unmatched junction nucleotides: 9. CDR1 is MNHNY, CDR2 SVGAGI, per germline (reference sequence). This chain's CDR3 is CASSLGQPPALHF. The DNA of the CDR3 is TGTGCCAGCAGTCTGGGACAGCCACCGGCCCTCCACTTT.